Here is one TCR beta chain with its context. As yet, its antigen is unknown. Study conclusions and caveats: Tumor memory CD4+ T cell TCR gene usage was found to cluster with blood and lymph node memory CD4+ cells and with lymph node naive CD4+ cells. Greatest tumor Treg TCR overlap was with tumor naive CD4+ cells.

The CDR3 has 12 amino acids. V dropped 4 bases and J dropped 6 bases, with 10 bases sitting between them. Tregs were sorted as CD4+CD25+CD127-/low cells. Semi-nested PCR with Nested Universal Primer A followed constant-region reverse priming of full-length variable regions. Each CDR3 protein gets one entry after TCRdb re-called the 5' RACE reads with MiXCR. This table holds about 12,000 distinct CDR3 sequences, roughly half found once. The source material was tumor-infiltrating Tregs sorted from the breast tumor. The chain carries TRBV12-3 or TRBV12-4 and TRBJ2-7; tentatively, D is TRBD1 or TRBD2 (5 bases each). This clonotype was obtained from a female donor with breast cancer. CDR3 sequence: CASSWDLSEQYF. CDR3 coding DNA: TGTGCCAGCAGTTGGGACCTCTCCGAGCAGTACTTC.